This TCR beta chain was sequenced during a study of T cell changes during pregnancy in multiple sclerosis. The CDR3 runs 13 residues. Germline lookup yields CDR1 LNHDA and CDR2 SQIVND (reference sequence). The V gene end was trimmed by 9 bases and the J gene end by 4 bases; junction bases not matched to a gene: 8. The assay was immunoSEQ multiplex PCR, and TCRdb's table has in-frame clones only and misses some. The sample has about 74,000 clones, over 85% seen once. This TCR was sampled from a female donor in good health, enrolled as a control in a pregnancy study. Source: peripheral blood, taken after pregnancy. This rearrangement joins TRBV19 to TRBJ1-2, with 7 bases that match TRBD1. The CDR3 bases are TGTGCCAGCCATAAAGGGACAGTCTATGGCTACACCTTC. As protein: CASHKGTVYGYTF. Filled out from reference TRBV19 and TRBJ1-2, the complete variable domain reads DGGITQSPKYLFRKEGQNVTLSCEQNLNHDAMYWYRQDPGQGLRLIYYSQIVNDFQKGDIAEGYSVSREKKESFPLTVTSAQKNPTAFYLCASHKGTVYGYTFGSGTRLTVV.